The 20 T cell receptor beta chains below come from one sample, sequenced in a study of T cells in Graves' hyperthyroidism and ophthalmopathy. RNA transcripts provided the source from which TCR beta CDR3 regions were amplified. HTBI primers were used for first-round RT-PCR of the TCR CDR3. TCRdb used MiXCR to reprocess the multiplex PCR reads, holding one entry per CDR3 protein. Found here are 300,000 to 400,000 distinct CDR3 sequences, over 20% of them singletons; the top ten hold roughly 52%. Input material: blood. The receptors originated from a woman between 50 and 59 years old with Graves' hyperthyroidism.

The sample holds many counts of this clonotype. CDR3 coding DNA: TGTGCCAGCTCACTTGGGTACCAAGAGACCCAGTACTTC. This encodes CASSLGYQETQYF. J is TRBJ2-5 and V is TRBV18; D is uncertain. Germline lookup yields CDR1 KGHSH and CDR2 LQKENI. Trimming removed 4 bases from V and 0 bases from J, with 6 bases in between. The CDR3 runs 13 residues. The full variable domain, in which reference TRBV18 and TRBJ2-5 provide the parts outside the CDR3, is NAGVMQNPRHLVRRRGQEARLRCSPMKGHSHVYWYRQLPEEGLKFMVYLQKENIIDESGMPKERFSAEFPKEGPSILRIQQVVRGDSAAYFCASSLGYQETQYFGPGTRLLVL.

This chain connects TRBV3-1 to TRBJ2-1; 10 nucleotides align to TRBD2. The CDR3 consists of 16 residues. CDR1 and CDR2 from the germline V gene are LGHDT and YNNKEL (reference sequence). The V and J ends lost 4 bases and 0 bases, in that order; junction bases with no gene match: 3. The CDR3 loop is CASSLLAGPSYNEQFF. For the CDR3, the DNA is TGTGCCAGCAGCCTACTAGCGGGACCCTCCTACAATGAGCAGTTCTTC.

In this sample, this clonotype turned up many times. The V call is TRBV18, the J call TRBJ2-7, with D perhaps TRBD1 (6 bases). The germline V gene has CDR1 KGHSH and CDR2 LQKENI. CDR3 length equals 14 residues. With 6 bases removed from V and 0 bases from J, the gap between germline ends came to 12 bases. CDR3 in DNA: TGTGCCAGCTCCCGGGACATAGACTCCTACGAGCAGTACTTC. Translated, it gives CASSRDIDSYEQYF.

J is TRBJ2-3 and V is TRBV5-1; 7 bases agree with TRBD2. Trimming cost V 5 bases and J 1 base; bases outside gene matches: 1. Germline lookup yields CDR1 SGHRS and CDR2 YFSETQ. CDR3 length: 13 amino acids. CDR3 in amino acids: CASSGGGTDTQYF. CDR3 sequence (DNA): TGCGCCAGCAGTGGGGGGGGCACAGATACGCAGTATTTT.

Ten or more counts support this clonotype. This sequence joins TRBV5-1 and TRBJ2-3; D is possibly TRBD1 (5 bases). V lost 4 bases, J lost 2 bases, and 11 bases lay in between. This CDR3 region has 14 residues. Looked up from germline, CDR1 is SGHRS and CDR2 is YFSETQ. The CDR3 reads CASSGDSFTDTQYF. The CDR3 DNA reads TGCGCCAGCAGCGGAGACAGTTTCACAGATACGCAGTATTTT.

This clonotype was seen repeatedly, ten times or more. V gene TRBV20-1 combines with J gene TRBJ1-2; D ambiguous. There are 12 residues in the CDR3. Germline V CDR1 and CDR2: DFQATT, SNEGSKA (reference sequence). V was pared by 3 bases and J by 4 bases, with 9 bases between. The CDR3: CSASDRLYGYTF. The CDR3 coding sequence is TGCAGTGCTAGTGACCGCCTCTATGGCTACACCTTC.

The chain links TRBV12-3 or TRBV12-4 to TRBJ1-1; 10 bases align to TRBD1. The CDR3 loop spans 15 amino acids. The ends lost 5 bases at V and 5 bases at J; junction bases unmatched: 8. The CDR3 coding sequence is TGTGCCAGCAGTCCCCAGTGGACAGGGGGAACTGAAGCTTTCTTT. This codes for CASSPQWTGGTEAFF.

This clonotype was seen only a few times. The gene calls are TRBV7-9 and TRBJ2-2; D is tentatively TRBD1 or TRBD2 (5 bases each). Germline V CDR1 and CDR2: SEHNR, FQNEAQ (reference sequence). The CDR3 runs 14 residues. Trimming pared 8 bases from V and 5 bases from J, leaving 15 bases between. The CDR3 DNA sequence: TGTGCCAGCGCTGATTGGGGGAAAACCGGGGAGCTGTTTTTT. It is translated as CASADWGKTGELFF.

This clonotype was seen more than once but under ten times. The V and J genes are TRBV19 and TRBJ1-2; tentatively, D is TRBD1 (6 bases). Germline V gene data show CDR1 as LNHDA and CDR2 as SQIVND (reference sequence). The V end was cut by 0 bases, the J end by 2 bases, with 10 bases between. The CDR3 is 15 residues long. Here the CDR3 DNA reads TGTGCCAGTAGTATAGATCGGACAGTCAACTATGGCTACACCTTC. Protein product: CASSIDRTVNYGYTF.

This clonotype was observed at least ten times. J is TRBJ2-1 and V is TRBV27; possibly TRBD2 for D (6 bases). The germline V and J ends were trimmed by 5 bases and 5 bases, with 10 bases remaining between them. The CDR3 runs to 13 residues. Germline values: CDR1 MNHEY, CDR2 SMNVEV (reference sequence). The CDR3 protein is CASSIGRHNEQFF. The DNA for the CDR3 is TGTGCCAGCAGTATCGGGAGACACAATGAGCAGTTCTTC.

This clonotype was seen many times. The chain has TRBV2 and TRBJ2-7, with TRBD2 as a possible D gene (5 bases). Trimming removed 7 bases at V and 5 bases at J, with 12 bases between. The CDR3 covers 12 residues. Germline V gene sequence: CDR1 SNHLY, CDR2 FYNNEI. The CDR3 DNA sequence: TGTGCCAGCAATCGGAGGCGGGACGAGCAGTACTTC. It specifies CASNRRRDEQYF.

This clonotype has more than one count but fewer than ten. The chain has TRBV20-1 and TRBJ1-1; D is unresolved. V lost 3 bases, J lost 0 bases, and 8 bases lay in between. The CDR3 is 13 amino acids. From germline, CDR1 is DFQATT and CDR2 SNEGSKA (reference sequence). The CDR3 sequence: CSASKDMNTEAFF. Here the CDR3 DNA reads TGCAGTGCTAGTAAAGACATGAACACTGAAGCTTTCTTT.

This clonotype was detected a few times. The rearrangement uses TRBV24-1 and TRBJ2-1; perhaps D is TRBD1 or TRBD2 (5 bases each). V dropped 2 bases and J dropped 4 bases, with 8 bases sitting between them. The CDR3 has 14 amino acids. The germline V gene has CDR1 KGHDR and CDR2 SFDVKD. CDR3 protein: CATSDSGTYNEQFF. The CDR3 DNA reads TGTGCCACCAGTGATTCCGGGACGTACAATGAGCAGTTCTTC.

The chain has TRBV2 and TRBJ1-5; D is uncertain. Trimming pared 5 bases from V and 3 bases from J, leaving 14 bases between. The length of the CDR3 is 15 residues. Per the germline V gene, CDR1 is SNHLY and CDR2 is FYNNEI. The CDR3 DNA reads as TGTGCCAGCAGTCGCCTAGAGGCCCCCAATCAGCCCCAGCATTTT. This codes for CASSRLEAPNQPQHF.

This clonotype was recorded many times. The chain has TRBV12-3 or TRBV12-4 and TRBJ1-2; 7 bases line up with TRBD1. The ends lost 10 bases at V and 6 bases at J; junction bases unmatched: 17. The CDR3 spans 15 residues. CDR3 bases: TGTGCCATCCTTGACAGGGTAAATCGAGGTCATGGCTACACCTTC. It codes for CAILDRVNRGHGYTF.

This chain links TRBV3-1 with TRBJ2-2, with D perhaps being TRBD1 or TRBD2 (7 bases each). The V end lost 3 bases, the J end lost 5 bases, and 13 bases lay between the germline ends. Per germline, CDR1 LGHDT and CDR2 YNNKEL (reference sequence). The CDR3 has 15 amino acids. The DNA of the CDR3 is TGTGCCAGCAGCCACCGACAGGGAGGGACCGGGGAGCTGTTTTTT. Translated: CASSHRQGGTGELFF.

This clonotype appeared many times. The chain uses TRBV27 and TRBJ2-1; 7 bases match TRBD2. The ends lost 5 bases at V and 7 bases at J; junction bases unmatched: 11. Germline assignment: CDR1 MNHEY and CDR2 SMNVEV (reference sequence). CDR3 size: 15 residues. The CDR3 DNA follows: TGTGCCAGCAGTACCAGCGGGAAAGTTTCTAATGAGCAGTTCTTC. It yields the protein CASSTSGKVSNEQFF.

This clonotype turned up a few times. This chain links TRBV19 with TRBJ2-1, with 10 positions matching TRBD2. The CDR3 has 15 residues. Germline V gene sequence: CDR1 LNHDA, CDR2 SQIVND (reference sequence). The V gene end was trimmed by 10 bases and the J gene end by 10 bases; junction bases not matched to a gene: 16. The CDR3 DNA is TGTGCCAACGGGGACAGCGGGAGGGATGAGGGCGAGCAGTTCTTC. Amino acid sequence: CANGDSGRDEGEQFF.

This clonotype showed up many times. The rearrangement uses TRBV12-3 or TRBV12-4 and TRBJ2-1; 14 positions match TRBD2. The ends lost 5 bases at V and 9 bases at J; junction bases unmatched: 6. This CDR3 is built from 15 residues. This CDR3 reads CASSRTGLAGAEQFF. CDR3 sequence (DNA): TGTGCCAGCAGTCGGACGGGACTAGCGGGAGCTGAGCAGTTCTTC.

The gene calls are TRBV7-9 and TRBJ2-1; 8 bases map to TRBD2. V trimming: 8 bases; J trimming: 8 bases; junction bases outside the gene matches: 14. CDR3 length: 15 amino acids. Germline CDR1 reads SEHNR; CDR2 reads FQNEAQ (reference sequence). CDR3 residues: CASGAPGLGLHEQFF. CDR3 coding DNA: TGTGCCAGCGGCGCTCCGGGACTAGGGTTACATGAGCAGTTCTTC.